The clone carrying this T cell receptor (beta chain) was seen at least ten times. Its antigen is as yet unknown. TCRdb used MiXCR to reprocess the 5' RACE reads, holding one entry per CDR3 protein. Found here are 45,000 to 60,000 distinct CDR3 sequences, roughly 13% of them singletons; the top ten hold 7.5% to 9.5%. Trimming removed 2 bases from V and 4 bases from J, with 8 bases in between. The CDR3 runs 13 residues. Germline CDR1 and CDR2: MDHEN and SYDVKM. Documented time point: longitudinal time-point 3. Unsorted libraries were generated from 2 million PBMCs held at -80 degrees C. The data are from a study of neurological immune-mediated disorders. The study, taken as a whole, reports: The highest TCR clonal expansion occurred in HTLV-1-associated myelopathy; multiple sclerosis fell below healthy controls. None of the CDR3 amino acid sequences in expanded clones turned up in more than one subject, which points to private repertoires in all groups.

Sequencing was performed on PBMCs. The chain links TRBV28 to TRBJ1-2; TRBD1 might be the D (5 bases). This TCR was sampled from a male donor with HTLV-1-associated myelopathy (HAM/TSP). The CDR3, as DNA: TGTGCCAGCAGTTTACAGGGCTCCTATGGCTACACCTTC. It translates to CASSLQGSYGYTF.